The 31 T cell receptor beta chains below were found in one sample sequenced in a study of shared clonotypes between healthy human individuals. Sequenced by immunoSEQ multiplex PCR; TCRdb stores in-frame clones only, minus some. The table has about 2 million clones, approximately 94% seen once. CD45RO negativity and positive selection for CCR7 defined naive CD8 cells, a population that excluded terminally differentiated effector memory CD45RA+ cells. What was sequenced was naive CD8+ T cells sorted from blood. The receptors derive from a man aged 18 to 30 in good health.

This rearrangement joins TRBV7-9 to TRBJ2-7; possibly TRBD1 or TRBD2 for D (6 bases each). The germline V gene has CDR1 SEHNR and CDR2 FQNEAQ (reference sequence). The V end lost 6 bases, the J end lost 4 bases, and 13 bases lay between the germline ends. This CDR3 is 13 amino acids long. The CDR3 loop is CASRGEGGYEQYF. CDR3 bases: TGTGCCAGCAGAGGAGAGGGGGGTTACGAGCAGTACTTC.

J is TRBJ2-2 and V is TRBV6-1, with D unresolved. V was shortened by 1 base and J by 6 bases, with 9 bases between the two germline ends. This CDR3 region has 14 residues. CDR1 and CDR2 (germline): MNHNS, SASEGT. CDR3 amino acids: CASSEEHLAGELFF. CDR3 nucleotide sequence: TGTGCCAGCAGTGAAGAGCATCTCGCCGGGGAGCTGTTTTTT.

The chain combines TRBV28 with TRBJ2-7; TRBD1 matches at 8 bases. This CDR3 has 15 residues. V shed 7 bases, J shed 4 bases, and the junction held 12 bases outside the gene matches. Germline V lookup: CDR1 MDHEN, CDR2 SYDVKM. The CDR3 DNA is TGTGCCAGCAACCAACGGACAGGGCAAGGATACGAGCAGTACTTC. Its protein is CASNQRTGQGYEQYF.

This clone appeared a few times. This sample includes further DNA sequences coding for the same CDR3. The chain combines TRBV5-1 with TRBJ1-1; D might be TRBD1 (6 bases). The V gene lost 1 base and the J gene lost 1 base, with 8 bases spanning the gap. In germline, CDR1 is SGHRS, CDR2 YFSETQ. The CDR3 is 14 amino acids. This chain's CDR3 is CASSLRGTNTEAFF. As DNA, the CDR3 is TGCGCCAGCAGCTTGAGGGGGACGAACACTGAAGCTTTCTTT.

The V gene is TRBV12-5, the J gene TRBJ2-3; 10 bases align to TRBD2. Germline CDR1 LGHNT, CDR2 FRNRAP. V shed 2 bases and J 4 bases; nucleotides not matched to a gene: 6. This CDR3 has 16 amino acids. The CDR3: CASGLMLAGVPDTQYF. CDR3 nucleotides: TGTGCTAGTGGTTTGATGCTAGCGGGAGTTCCAGATACGCAGTATTTT.

The chain has TRBV9 and TRBJ2-5; possibly TRBD2 for D (5 bases). The ends were cut back, 0 bases at V and 2 bases at J, with 8 bases in the middle. CDR3 length: 14 residues. CDR1 is SGDLS, CDR2 YYNGEE, per germline. CDR3 region: CASSVALAQETQYF. CDR3 in DNA: TGTGCCAGCAGCGTAGCTCTAGCTCAAGAGACCCAGTACTTC.

The genes are TRBV5-1 and TRBJ2-3; 9 nucleotides agree with TRBD2. Looked up from germline, CDR1 is SGHRS and CDR2 is YFSETQ. This CDR3 contains 14 residues. The V and J ends lost 4 bases and 2 bases, in that order; junction bases with no gene match: 2. CDR3 residues: CASSTGLATDTQYF. The CDR3 DNA is TGCGCCAGCAGCACGGGACTAGCCACAGATACGCAGTATTTT.

This sequence joins TRBV30 and TRBJ2-7; TRBD2 matches at 7 bases. CDR1 is GTSNPN, CDR2 SVGIG, per germline (reference sequence). Trimming cost V 7 bases and J 6 bases; bases outside gene matches: 9. The CDR3 consists of 12 residues. The CDR3 here is CAFALGTIEQYF. For the CDR3, the DNA is TGTGCCTTCGCTCTTGGGACTATCGAGCAGTACTTC.

The chain links TRBV6-5 to TRBJ2-2; D gene ambiguous. Germline V gives CDR1 MNHEY, CDR2 SVGAGI. V was trimmed by 3 bases and J by 0 bases, leaving 8 bases between them. The CDR3 has 15 amino acids. CDR3 bases: TGTGCCAGCAGTTATGGAGATCCGAACACCGGGGAGCTGTTTTTT. This encodes CASSYGDPNTGELFF.

CDR3 sequence: CASSPWTANTGELFF. The CDR3 nucleotides are TGTGCCAGCAGTCCGTGGACAGCGAACACCGGGGAGCTGTTTTTT. This sequence joins TRBV27 and TRBJ2-2, with a weak D call TRBD1 (6 bases). Trimming removed 5 bases from V and 0 bases from J, with 10 bases in between. This CDR3 region has 15 residues. CDR1 and CDR2 (germline): MNHEY, SMNVEV (reference sequence).

The chain has TRBV30 and TRBJ1-1; TRBD1 matches at 11 bases. The CDR3 has 16 amino acids. Germline CDR1 is GTSNPN and CDR2 is SVGIG (reference sequence). The ends lost 1 base at V and 6 bases at J; junction bases unmatched: 10. This CDR3 is CAWSDPGTGGIPEAFF. The CDR3 region has the DNA TGTGCCTGGAGTGACCCCGGGACAGGGGGGATCCCTGAAGCTTTCTTT.

The chain recombines TRBV1 with TRBJ1-6. TRBV1 corresponds to a pseudogene. The CDR3 sequence is 16 residues long. The CDR3 coding sequence is TGCACCAGCAGCCAAGATTTTCCAAGACTCGTCTCACCCCTCCACTTT. As protein: CTSSQDFPRLVSPLHF.

This clone was found once. The chain recombines TRBV11-2 with TRBJ2-2; D is uncertain. CDR1 and CDR2 from the germline V gene are SGHAT and FQNNGV. V was cut by 6 bases and J by 3 bases, with 8 bases left in between. This CDR3 spans 13 amino acids. The CDR3 bases are TGTGCCAGCAGATCACAAGACACCGGGGAGCTGTTTTTT. This sequence encodes CASRSQDTGELFF.

As concerns this clone: Other DNA sequences in this sample translate to the same CDR3. The rearrangement links TRBV9 to TRBJ1-1; possible D gene TRBD1, 6 bases. The CDR3 loop spans 14 amino acids. Trimming took off 0 bases at V and 4 bases at J, with 10 bases between the two ends. Germline V gene lookup returns CDR1 SGDLS and CDR2 YYNGEE. The CDR3 loop reads CASSVGGGPTEAFF. The CDR3 DNA reads TGTGCCAGCAGCGTAGGAGGGGGTCCCACTGAAGCTTTCTTT.

Concerning this clone: A read error is possible here, since a much larger clone lies one base away. This same CDR3 is encoded by further DNA sequences in the sample. DNA for the CDR3: TGCGCCATCAGTGAGGCAGGGACGAATCAGCCCCAGCATTTT. Protein: CAISEAGTNQPQHF. This chain uses TRBV10-3 with TRBJ1-5; possibly TRBD1 for D (5 bases). The CDR3 is 14 amino acids. Germline V lookup: CDR1 ENHRY, CDR2 SYGVKD.

The V gene is TRBV5-4, the J gene TRBJ1-3; the D is unclear. Trimming left V 4 bases short and J 0 bases short, with 11 bases between. Germline-derived CDR1 and CDR2 are SGHNT and YYREEE (reference sequence). The CDR3 is made up of 15 amino acids. The CDR3 nucleotides are TGTGCCAGCAGCCCCGGATCAAGCTCTGGAAACACCATATATTTT. This translates into CASSPGSSSGNTIYF.

J is TRBJ1-5 and V is TRBV10-2; perhaps TRBD1 as D (5 bases). The CDR3 extends over 11 amino acids. Trimming removed 6 bases from V and 11 bases from J, with 11 bases in between. Germline V gives CDR1 WSHSY, CDR2 SAAADI. The CDR3 sequence is CASRRGWSQHF. CDR3 nucleotides: TGCGCCAGCAGACGGGGGTGGTCCCAGCATTTT.

The chain employs TRBV28 and TRBJ2-3, with D possibly TRBD2 on 7 matching bases. From germline, CDR1 is MDHEN and CDR2 SYDVKM. Trimming stripped 5 bases from V and 11 bases from J, with 17 bases between. The CDR3 sequence is 13 residues long. The CDR3 DNA reads as TGTGCCAGCAGTACGGGGGGCTTGGGAGGGCAGTATTTT. Translated: CASSTGGLGGQYF. The full variable domain, completed using reference TRBV28 and TRBJ2-3, is DVKVTQSSRYLVKRTGEKVFLECVQDMDHENMFWYRQDPGLGLRLIYFSYDVKMKEKGDIPEGYSVSREKKERFSLILESASTNQTSMYLCASSTGGLGGQYFGPGTRLTVL.

A remark on this clone: The identical CDR3 is also encoded by other nucleotide sequences in the sample. V and J are TRBV4-3 and TRBJ2-7; a possible D gene is TRBD1 (5 bases). Germline V lookup: CDR1 LGHNA, CDR2 YSLEER. The germline V and J ends were trimmed by 0 bases and 4 bases, with 10 bases remaining between them. CDR3 size: 14 residues. The CDR3 loop reads CASSQDQGSYEQYF. The CDR3 DNA is TGCGCCAGCAGCCAAGATCAGGGATCATACGAGCAGTACTTC.

As regards this clone: Other DNA sequences in this specimen translate into the identical CDR3. The chain employs TRBV2 and TRBJ2-7, with 13 nucleotides matching TRBD2. V shed 4 bases and J 3 bases; nucleotides not matched to a gene: 0. The length of the CDR3 is 14 residues. The V gene's germline CDR1 is SNHLY and CDR2 FYNNEI. For the CDR3, the DNA is TGTGCCAGCAGTGGGACTAGCGGGGGCTACGAGCAGTACTTC. This translates into CASSGTSGGYEQYF.

The chain uses TRBV6-5 and TRBJ2-2; 7 nucleotides agree with TRBD2. Germline lookup yields CDR1 MNHEY and CDR2 SVGAGI. The CDR3 extends over 15 amino acids. J lost 4 bases, V lost 5 bases, and 7 bases had no gene match. The CDR3 DNA is TGTGCCAGCAGTCCCCGGGGGGACGGCACCGGGGAGCTGTTTTTT. As protein: CASSPRGDGTGELFF.

Here the CDR3 reads CATGWGTDINEQYF. In DNA form, the CDR3 reads TGTGCCACCGGTTGGGGGACGGACATCAACGAGCAGTACTTC. The chain employs TRBV15 and TRBJ2-7, with D perhaps given as TRBD1 or TRBD2 (5 bases each). Trimming cost V 8 bases and J 5 bases, with 19 bases left between them. Germline V CDR1 and CDR2: LNHNV, YYDKDF (reference sequence). The CDR3 loop spans 14 amino acids.

This clone was detected once. The gene calls are TRBV27 and TRBJ2-5; 9 positions match TRBD2. There are 16 residues in the CDR3. Germline V gene lookup returns CDR1 MNHEY and CDR2 SMNVEV (reference sequence). The J segment lost 3 bases and the V segment lost 3 bases, leaving 8 bases of the junction unmatched. The CDR3 region has the DNA TGTGCCAGCAGTTTTGTATTCGCGGGAGGGAAAGAGACCCAGTACTTC. This gives the protein CASSFVFAGGKETQYF.

The chain couples TRBV7-9 to TRBJ2-7; 8 positions agree with TRBD1. Germline V gene lookup returns CDR1 SEHNR and CDR2 FQNEAQ (reference sequence). V shed 8 bases, J shed 6 bases, and the junction held 9 bases outside the gene matches. The CDR3 has 13 amino acids. In nucleotides, the CDR3 is TGTGCCAGCGTGGGGCAGGGGGCTTTCGAGCAGTACTTC. As protein: CASVGQGAFEQYF.

The chain carries TRBV5-4 and TRBJ2-1; D gene uncertain. The CDR3 has 14 amino acids. Germline V gene sequence: CDR1 SGHNT, CDR2 YYREEE (reference sequence). Deletions cut 2 bases from V and 1 base from J, with 7 bases between. The CDR3, as DNA: TGTGCCAGCAGCTTTAGGGATTCCTACAATGAGCAGTTCTTC. Translated: CASSFRDSYNEQFF. The variable domain in full, completed from reference TRBV5-4 and TRBJ2-1, reads ETGVTQSPTHLIKTRGQQVTLRCSSQSGHNTVSWYQQALGQGPQFIFQYYREEENGRGNFPPRFSGLQFPNYSSELNVNALELDDSALYLCASSFRDSYNEQFFGPGTRLTVL.

The chain carries TRBV6-1 and TRBJ2-7; 10 bases align to TRBD1. This CDR3 region has 15 residues. V lost 5 bases, J lost 4 bases, and 8 bases stayed unmatched. In germline, CDR1 is MNHNS, CDR2 SASEGT. CDR3 nucleotide sequence: TGTGCCAGCAGTATCGGACAGGGGGGATTGTACGAGCAGTACTTC. As protein: CASSIGQGGLYEQYF.

The rearrangement joins TRBV9 to TRBJ2-2; D possibly corresponds to TRBD1 (5 bases). CDR1 and CDR2 from the germline V gene are SGDLS and YYNGEE. V lost 0 bases, J lost 6 bases, and 12 bases lay in between. The CDR3 length is 15 residues. The CDR3: CASSVGQPNAGELFF. CDR3 bases: TGTGCCAGCAGCGTAGGACAGCCCAACGCCGGGGAGCTGTTTTTT.

As regards this clone: Other DNA variants within this sample encode the same CDR3. The chain is built from TRBV7-9 and TRBJ2-7; no definite D call. This CDR3 contains 12 residues. The germline V gene encodes CDR1 SEHNR and CDR2 FQNEAQ (reference sequence). Trimming left V 5 bases short and J 2 bases short, with 7 bases between. The DNA of the CDR3 is TGTGCCAGCAGCCCCGGAACCTACGAGCAGTACTTC. It is translated as CASSPGTYEQYF.

The chain joins TRBV11-2 to TRBJ1-6, with 8 nucleotides matching TRBD1. Germline CDR1 SGHAT, CDR2 FQNNGV. V shed 5 bases and J 9 bases; nucleotides not matched to a gene: 9. This CDR3 spans 15 amino acids. The CDR3 region has the DNA TGTGCCAGCAGCGAACCGACAGGGGCTGTTTCACCCCTCCACTTT. Its protein is CASSEPTGAVSPLHF. The full variable domain, in which reference TRBV11-2 and TRBJ1-6 provide the parts outside the CDR3, is EAGVAQSPRYKIIEKRQSVAFWCNPISGHATLYWYQQILGQGPKLLIQFQNNGVVDDSQLPKDRFSAERLKGVDSTLKIQPAKLEDSAVYLCASSEPTGAVSPLHFGNGTRLTVT.

The chain is built from TRBV23-1 and TRBJ1-2, with 8 positions matching TRBD1. TRBV23-1 is an open reading frame whose function is uncertain. The V segment lost 2 bases and the J segment 2 bases; nucleotides outside the gene matches: 7. This CDR3 has 16 amino acids. The CDR3 loop reads CASSQAKGQENYGYTF. CDR3 DNA: TGCGCCAGCAGTCAAGCGAAGGGACAGGAAAACTATGGCTACACCTTC.

This clone was found once. The J gene is TRBJ2-2, the V gene TRBV5-6; D might be TRBD1 (5 bases). V was shortened by 3 bases and J by 6 bases, with 12 bases between the two germline ends. This CDR3 is 14 amino acids long. CDR1 and CDR2 (germline): SGHDT, YYEEEE. CDR3 bases: TGTGCCAGCAGCTGGGGCCGGATGTCCGGGGAGCTGTTTTTT. Amino acid sequence: CASSWGRMSGELFF. Supplemented by reference TRBV5-6 and TRBJ2-2, the full variable domain reads DAGVTQSPTHLIKTRGQQVTLRCSPKSGHDTVSWYQQALGQGPQFIFQYYEEEERQRGNFPDRFSGHQFPNYSSELNVNALLLGDSALYLCASSWGRMSGELFFGEGSRLTVL.